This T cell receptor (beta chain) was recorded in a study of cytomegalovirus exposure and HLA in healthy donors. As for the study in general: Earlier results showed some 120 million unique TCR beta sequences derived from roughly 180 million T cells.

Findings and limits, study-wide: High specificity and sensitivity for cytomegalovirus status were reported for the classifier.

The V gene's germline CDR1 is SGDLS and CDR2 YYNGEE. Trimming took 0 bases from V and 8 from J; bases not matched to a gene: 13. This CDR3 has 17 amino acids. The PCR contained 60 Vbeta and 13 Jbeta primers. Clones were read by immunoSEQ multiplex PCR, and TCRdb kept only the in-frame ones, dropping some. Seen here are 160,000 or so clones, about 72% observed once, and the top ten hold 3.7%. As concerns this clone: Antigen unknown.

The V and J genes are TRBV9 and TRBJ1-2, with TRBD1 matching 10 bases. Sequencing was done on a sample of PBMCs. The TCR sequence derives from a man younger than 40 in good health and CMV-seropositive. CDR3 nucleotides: TGTGCCAGCAGCGTAGTTGGGACAGGGGTACCTATGTGGGGCTACACCTTC. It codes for CASSVVGTGVPMWGYTF.